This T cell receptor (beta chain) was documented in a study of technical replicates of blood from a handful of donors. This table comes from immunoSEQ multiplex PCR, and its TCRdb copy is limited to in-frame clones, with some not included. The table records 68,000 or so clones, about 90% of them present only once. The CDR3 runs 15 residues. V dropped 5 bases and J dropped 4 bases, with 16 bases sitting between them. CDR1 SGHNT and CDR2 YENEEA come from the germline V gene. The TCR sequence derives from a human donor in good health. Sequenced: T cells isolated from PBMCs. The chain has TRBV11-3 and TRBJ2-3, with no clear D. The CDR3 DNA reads TGTGCCAGCAGCCAAGAACGAGCTTACTCAGATACGCAGTATTTT. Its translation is CASSQERAYSDTQYF.